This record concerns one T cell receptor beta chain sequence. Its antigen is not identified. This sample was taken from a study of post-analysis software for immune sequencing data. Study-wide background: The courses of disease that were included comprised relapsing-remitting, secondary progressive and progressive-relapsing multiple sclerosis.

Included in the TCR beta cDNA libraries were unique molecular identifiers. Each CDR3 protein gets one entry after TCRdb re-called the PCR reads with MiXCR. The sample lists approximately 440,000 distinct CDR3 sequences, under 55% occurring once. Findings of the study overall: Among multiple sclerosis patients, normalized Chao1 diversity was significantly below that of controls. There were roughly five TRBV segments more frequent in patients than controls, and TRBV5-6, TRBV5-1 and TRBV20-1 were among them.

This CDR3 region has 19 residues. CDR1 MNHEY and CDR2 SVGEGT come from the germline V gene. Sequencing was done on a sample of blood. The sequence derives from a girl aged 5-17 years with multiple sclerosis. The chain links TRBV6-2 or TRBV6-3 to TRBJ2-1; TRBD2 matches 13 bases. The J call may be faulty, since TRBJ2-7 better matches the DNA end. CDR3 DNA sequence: TGTGCCAGCAGTTACTTGTCCGGGACTAGCGGGAACTCCTACAATGAGCAGTACTTC. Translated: CASSYLSGTSGNSYNEQYF.